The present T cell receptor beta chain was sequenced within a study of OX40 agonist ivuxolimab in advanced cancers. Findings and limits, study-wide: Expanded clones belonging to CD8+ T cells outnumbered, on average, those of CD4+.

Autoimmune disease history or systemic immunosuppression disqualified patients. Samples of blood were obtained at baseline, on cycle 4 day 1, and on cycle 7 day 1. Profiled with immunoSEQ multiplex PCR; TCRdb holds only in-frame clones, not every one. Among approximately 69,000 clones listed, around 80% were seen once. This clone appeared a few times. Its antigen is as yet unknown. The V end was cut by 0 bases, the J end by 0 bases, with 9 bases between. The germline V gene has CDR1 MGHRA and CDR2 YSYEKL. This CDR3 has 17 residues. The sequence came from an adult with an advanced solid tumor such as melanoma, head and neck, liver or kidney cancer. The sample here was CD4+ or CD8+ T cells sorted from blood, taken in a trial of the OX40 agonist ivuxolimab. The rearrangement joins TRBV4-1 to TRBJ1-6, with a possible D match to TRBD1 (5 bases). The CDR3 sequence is CASSQETEVSYNSPLHF. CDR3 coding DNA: TGCGCCAGCAGCCAAGAGACAGAAGTCTCCTATAATTCACCCCTCCACTTT.